These 26 T cell receptor beta chains came from one sample sequenced in a study of T-cell memory formation after mild COVID-19. TCRdb passed the 5' RACE reads through MiXCR, listing each CDR3 protein once. Altogether about 430,000 distinct CDR3 sequences are present, 20% to 25% being singletons, with the ten largest covering around 8.7%. Sequenced material: PBMCs or a T cell subset sorted from them (not recorded which). These TCRs come from an adult woman who had mild COVID-19 (a few samples of this study predate the infection). Cell type and time point are not known.

The V gene is TRBV20-1, the J gene TRBJ1-2; 7 bases are a match to TRBD1. The CDR3 spans 15 residues. Germline V CDR1 and CDR2: DFQATT, SNEGSKA (reference sequence). The ends lost 3 bases at V and 3 bases at J; junction bases unmatched: 10. The DNA of the CDR3 is TGCAGTGCTAGGAGAGCTGACAGGGTTGACTATGGCTACACCTTC. It translates to CSARRADRVDYGYTF.

The V call is TRBV6-5, the J call TRBJ2-7; 9 positions match TRBD1. CDR1 is MNHEY and CDR2 is SVGAGI in the germline V gene. V shed 4 bases and J 6 bases; nucleotides not matched to a gene: 7. The CDR3 totals 14 residues. The CDR3 coding sequence is TGTGCCAGCAGTTCCGGGACAGGGTCAAGCGAGCAGTACTTC. Amino acids: CASSSGTGSSEQYF.

A few counts support this clonotype. This sequence joins TRBV18 and TRBJ1-1; TRBD1 might be the D (5 bases). The CDR3 is 13 residues long. Trimming took 0 bases from V and 7 from J, leaving 9 bases between them. CDR1 KGHSH and CDR2 LQKENI come from the germline V gene. The CDR3 here is CASSPPITGEAFF. The DNA for the CDR3 is TGTGCCAGCTCACCACCGATCACAGGTGAAGCTTTCTTT.

The chain joins TRBV29-1 to TRBJ2-7; D tentatively fits TRBD1 or TRBD2 (5 bases each). CDR3 length: 14 residues. Germline V gene data show CDR1 as SQVTM and CDR2 as ANQGSEA. V dropped 4 bases and J dropped 1 base, with 14 bases sitting between them. The DNA of the CDR3 is TGCAGCGTTGCCGGGACGGGGTTTTCCTACGAGCAGTACTTC. Translated, it gives CSVAGTGFSYEQYF.

This clonotype showed up just a few times. The V and J genes are TRBV10-3 and TRBJ2-2; possibly TRBD2 for D (7 bases). Trimming took 6 bases from V and 6 from J, leaving 20 bases between them. This CDR3 contains 16 residues. The germline CDR1 and CDR2 sequences are ENHRY and SYGVKD. In nucleotides, the CDR3 is TGTGCCATCAGCCCGAACTCCGCGGGGGCCTCCGGGGAGCTGTTTTTT. This encodes CAISPNSAGASGELFF.

The rearrangement joins TRBV4-1 to TRBJ1-2; D not certain. The V gene lost 4 bases and the J gene lost 6 bases, with 15 bases spanning the gap. The CDR3 runs 14 residues. Germline V gene data show CDR1 as MGHRA and CDR2 as YSYEKL. CDR3 nucleotides: TGCGCCAGCAGCCTTGCCCACCAGGAAGATGGCTACACCTTC. This gives the protein CASSLAHQEDGYTF.

The chain joins TRBV5-1 to TRBJ2-3; 8 bases agree with TRBD1. The CDR3 has 17 amino acids. Germline V gives CDR1 SGHRS, CDR2 YFSETQ. The trim removed 1 base at V and 5 bases at J, leaving 12 bases unmatched. The CDR3 here is CASSLNARTGRQDTQYF. Here the CDR3 DNA reads TGCGCCAGCAGCTTGAACGCGCGGACAGGGAGACAAGATACGCAGTATTTT.

The chain couples TRBV6-5 to TRBJ2-3, with 13 nucleotides matching TRBD2. Germline V gene lookup returns CDR1 MNHEY and CDR2 SVGAGI. After removal of 4 bases from V and 2 bases from J, the junction contained 12 bases not matched to a gene. This CDR3 spans 19 amino acids. Here the CDR3 reads CASSSTSGLAGYPTDTQYF. CDR3 in DNA: TGTGCCAGCAGTTCAACCTCGGGACTAGCGGGATACCCCACAGATACGCAGTATTTT.

This rearrangement joins TRBV15 to TRBJ2-1, with D possibly matching TRBD1 (5 bases). The CDR3 loop spans 12 amino acids. The V gene's germline CDR1 is LNHNV and CDR2 YYDKDF (reference sequence). The V gene lost 5 bases and the J gene lost 7 bases, with 9 bases spanning the gap. DNA of the CDR3: TGTGCCACCAGCGTTCACAGGAATGAGCAGTTCTTC. Its translation is CATSVHRNEQFF.

J is TRBJ1-1 and V is TRBV19, with 10 positions matching TRBD1. There are 14 residues in the CDR3. After removal of 10 bases from V and 2 bases from J, the junction contained 7 bases not matched to a gene. Germline assignment: CDR1 LNHDA and CDR2 SQIVND (reference sequence). The DNA for the CDR3 is TGTGCCACCTACCGGGACAGGGGTAACACTGAAGCTTTCTTT. Residues: CATYRDRGNTEAFF.

There are many counts of this clonotype. The rearrangement joins TRBV4-3 to TRBJ2-1; perhaps TRBD2 as D (5 bases). V was shortened by 0 bases and J by 4 bases, with 13 bases between the two germline ends. Germline CDR1 LGHNA, CDR2 YSLEER. The CDR3 sequence is 16 residues long. The CDR3 loop is CASSQEYGNLYNEQFF. DNA of the CDR3: TGCGCCAGCAGCCAAGAGTACGGGAATTTATACAATGAGCAGTTCTTC.

For the CDR3, the DNA is TGTGCCAGCAGCCCTACTAGTTTGCCATACTACGAGCAGTACTTC. This sequence encodes CASSPTSLPYYEQYF. This chain joins TRBV5-4 and TRBJ2-7, with TRBD2 as a possible D gene (5 bases). CDR3 size: 15 residues. V lost 4 bases, J lost 3 bases, and 17 bases lay in between. Germline V CDR1 and CDR2: SGHNT, YYREEE (reference sequence).

The J gene is TRBJ1-5, the V gene TRBV7-6; D is unresolved. V dropped 2 bases and J dropped 2 bases, with 7 bases sitting between them. Germline values: CDR1 SGHVS, CDR2 FNYEAQ. The CDR3 is 14 residues long. CDR3 DNA sequence: TGTGCCAGCAGCTTAAGCTGGGGCAATCAGCCCCAGCATTTT. It yields the protein CASSLSWGNQPQHF.

The chain couples TRBV7-9 to TRBJ1-1; TRBD1 matches 10 bases. From germline, CDR1 is SEHNR and CDR2 FQNEAQ (reference sequence). The trim removed 5 bases at V and 4 bases at J, leaving 10 bases unmatched. The CDR3 covers 16 residues. CDR3 protein: CASSPRQGAEVTEAFF. The CDR3, as DNA: TGTGCCAGCAGCCCGAGACAGGGGGCCGAGGTCACTGAAGCTTTCTTT.

The chain employs TRBV20-1 and TRBJ1-6; D is possibly TRBD1 (5 bases). The CDR3 runs to 15 residues. V shed 1 base and J shed 6 bases, with 13 bases lying between them. In germline, CDR1 is DFQATT, CDR2 SNEGSKA (reference sequence). CDR3 in DNA: TGCAGTGCTAGAGCTTCCCGGGGCGCTAATTCACCCCTCCACTTT. As protein: CSARASRGANSPLHF.

This clonotype was counted ten times or more. The chain has TRBV6-5 and TRBJ2-3; 10 bases align to TRBD2. Trimming took 10 bases from V and 1 from J; bases not matched to a gene: 5. The CDR3 length is 14 residues. Germline lookup yields CDR1 MNHEY and CDR2 SVGAGI. CDR3 DNA sequence: TGTGCCACCAAGCGGGAGGGTCGCACAGATACGCAGTATTTT. Amino acids: CATKREGRTDTQYF.

The rearrangement links TRBV24-1 to TRBJ1-2; TRBD1 might be the D (5 bases). V was cut by 4 bases and J by 8 bases, with 13 bases left in between. This CDR3 region has 13 residues. Germline-derived CDR1 and CDR2 are KGHDR and SFDVKD. The CDR3 DNA is TGTGCCACCAGTGACGCCAGGGAAAGAGGCTACACCTTC. Amino acids: CATSDARERGYTF.

This clonotype was observed a handful of times. This chain links TRBV6-5 with TRBJ2-7; tentatively, D is TRBD2 (5 bases). V was trimmed by 2 bases and J by 2 bases, leaving 13 bases between them. The CDR3 runs 15 residues. Germline assignment: CDR1 MNHEY and CDR2 SVGAGI. In nucleotides, the CDR3 is TGTGCCAGCAGTTACGGGATAGCGTTTACCTACGAGCAGTACTTC. Protein: CASSYGIAFTYEQYF.

This chain connects TRBV21-1 to TRBJ1-6; the D segment call TRBD1 is taken from the table without a DNA check. TRBV21-1 represents a pseudogene. The CDR3 sequence is 15 residues long. The CDR3 DNA is TGTGCCAGCAGCAAAACCACCGGGGCCAATTCACCCCTCCACTTT. It specifies CASSKTTGANSPLHF.

This clonotype has more than one count but fewer than ten. Here the CDR3 reads CASSPRARGDEQYF. DNA of the CDR3: TGTGCCAGCTCACCACGGGCCAGGGGAGACGAGCAGTACTTC. The V gene is TRBV18, the J gene TRBJ2-7, with D maybe TRBD1 (6 bases). Germline-derived CDR1 and CDR2 are KGHSH and LQKENI. With 1 base removed from V and 5 bases from J, the gap between germline ends came to 12 bases. This CDR3 region has 14 residues.

This clonotype occurred a few times. The V and J genes are TRBV4-3 and TRBJ1-2; 11 bases match TRBD1. Germline V gene lookup returns CDR1 LGHNA and CDR2 YSLEER. The CDR3 sequence is 17 residues long. V shed 1 base, J shed 4 bases, and the junction held 8 bases outside the gene matches. The CDR3 is CASSQAGQGAGFYGYTF. The CDR3 DNA follows: TGCGCCAGCAGCCAAGCCGGACAGGGGGCTGGTTTCTATGGCTACACCTTC.

This chain links TRBV5-6 with TRBJ2-5, with D tentatively TRBD2 (5 bases). V gave up 4 bases and J gave up 5 bases, with 18 bases separating them. The CDR3 has 15 amino acids. Germline values: CDR1 SGHDT, CDR2 YYEEEE. The CDR3 coding sequence is TGTGCCAGCAGCCGACGGGTGTCATCGGGGGAGACCCAGTACTTC. Its protein is CASSRRVSSGETQYF.

The chain recombines TRBV12-3 or TRBV12-4 with TRBJ1-3; D is ambiguous. The V end was cut by 2 bases, the J end by 1 base, with 6 bases between. The CDR3 sequence is 14 residues long. This chain's CDR3 is CASSLKGSGNTIYF. CDR3 DNA sequence: TGTGCCAGCAGTTTAAAGGGTTCTGGAAACACCATATATTTT.

The chain is built from TRBV28 and TRBJ2-7; no reliable D call. The germline V gene encodes CDR1 MDHEN and CDR2 SYDVKM. The CDR3 spans 12 residues. V dropped 3 bases and J dropped 5 bases, with 8 bases sitting between them. The CDR3 sequence is CASSFVPHEQYF. CDR3 nucleotides: TGTGCCAGCAGTTTCGTCCCCCACGAGCAGTACTTC.

In this sample, this clonotype turned up a few times. V gene TRBV7-9 combines with J gene TRBJ1-1, with 9 bases lining up with TRBD1. The trim removed 5 bases at V and 0 bases at J, leaving 10 bases unmatched. The germline gives CDR1 SEHNR, CDR2 FQNEAQ (reference sequence). The CDR3 extends over 17 amino acids. Here the CDR3 reads CASSPRGGDRVNTEAFF. The DNA for the CDR3 is TGTGCCAGCAGCCCCCGCGGAGGGGACAGGGTGAACACTGAAGCTTTCTTT.

The chain joins TRBV24-1 to TRBJ2-5, with 7 positions matching TRBD2. Germline V lookup: CDR1 KGHDR, CDR2 SFDVKD. Trimming at V came to 5 bases and at J to 7 bases, leaving 3 bases not matched to a gene. The CDR3 loop spans 12 amino acids. The CDR3 protein is CATSGAGVTQYF. The CDR3 DNA is TGTGCCACCAGTGGGGCGGGGGTGACCCAGTACTTC.